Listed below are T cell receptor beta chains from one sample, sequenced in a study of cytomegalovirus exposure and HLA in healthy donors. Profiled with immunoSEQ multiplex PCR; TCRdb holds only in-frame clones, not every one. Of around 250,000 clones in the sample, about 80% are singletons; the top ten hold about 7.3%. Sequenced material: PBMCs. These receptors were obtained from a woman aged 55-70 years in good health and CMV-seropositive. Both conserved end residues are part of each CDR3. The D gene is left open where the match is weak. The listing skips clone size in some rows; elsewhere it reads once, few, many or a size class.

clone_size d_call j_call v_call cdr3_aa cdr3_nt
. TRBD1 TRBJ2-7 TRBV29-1 CSVGQGIHEQYF TGCAGCGTTGGACAGGGGATCCACGAGCAGTACTTC
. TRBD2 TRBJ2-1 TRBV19 CASSLGLAGVVHNEQFF TGTGCCAGTAGTCTCGGACTAGCGGGAGTAGTTCACAATGAGCAGTTCTTC
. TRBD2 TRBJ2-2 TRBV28 CASSYHLAGGQDRGAVF TGTGCCAGCAGTTATCATCTAGCGGGAGGGCAGGACCGGGGAGCTGTTTTT
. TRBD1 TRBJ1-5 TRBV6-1 CASTAGTGGNQPQHF TGTGCCAGCACTGCCGGGACAGGGGGCAATCAGCCCCAGCATTTT
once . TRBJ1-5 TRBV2 CASSPGVGSNQPQHF TGTGCCAGCAGCCCGGGGGTCGGGAGCAATCAGCCCCAGCATTTT
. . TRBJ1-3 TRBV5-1 CASSLEPGSGNTIYF TGCGCCAGCAGCCTCGAGCCAGGCTCTGGAAACACCATATATTTT
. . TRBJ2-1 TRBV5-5 CASSLTRTRDEQFF TGTGCCAGCAGCTTAACCAGAACGAGGGATGAGCAGTTCTTC
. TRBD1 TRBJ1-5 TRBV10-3 CAIRPDRGWEPQHF TGTGCCATCAGACCCGACAGGGGATGGGAGCCCCAGCATTTT
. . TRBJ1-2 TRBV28 CASSLNPQGSGGYTF TGTGCCAGCAGTTTAAATCCCCAGGGGAGTGGTGGCTACACCTTC
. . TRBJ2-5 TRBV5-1 CASSSGVGETQYF TGCGCCAGCAGCTCTGGAGTCGGGGAGACCCAGTACTTC
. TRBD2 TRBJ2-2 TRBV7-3 CASSLTELAGGTGELFF TGTGCCAGCAGCTTAACGGAACTAGCGGGAGGTACCGGGGAGCTGTTTTTT
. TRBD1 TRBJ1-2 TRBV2 CASRRDSALGGYTF TGTGCCAGCCGCCGGGACAGTGCCCTGGGGGGCTACACCTTC
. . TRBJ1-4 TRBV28 CASKADPSEKKLFF TGTGCCAGCAAGGCGGATCCGAGTGAAAAAAAACTGTTTTTT
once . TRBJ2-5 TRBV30 CAWNSPATQYF TGTGCCTGGAACAGTCCGGCGACCCAGTACTTC
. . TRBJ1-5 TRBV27 CASSLDRRGGQPQHF TGTGCCAGCAGTTTAGACCGGAGGGGTGGTCAGCCCCAGCATTTT
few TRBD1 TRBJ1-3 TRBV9 CASSQGGLAGNTIYF TGTGCCAGCAGCCAAGGGGGCTTGGCTGGAAACACCATATATTTT
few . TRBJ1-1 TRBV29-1 CSAWRGNTEAFF TGCAGCGCCTGGCGGGGTAACACTGAAGCTTTCTTT
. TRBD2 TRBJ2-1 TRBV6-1 CASSEEFWEGQFF TGTGCCAGCAGTGAAGAATTTTGGGAGGGGCAGTTCTTC
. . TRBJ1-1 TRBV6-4 CASREGTEAFF TGTGCCAGCAGGGAGGGAACTGAAGCTTTCTTT
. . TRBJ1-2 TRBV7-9 CASSTIRVPHGYTF TGTGCCAGCAGCACAATCAGGGTCCCCCATGGCTACACCTTC
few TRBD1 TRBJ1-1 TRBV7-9 CASRNRGNTEAFF TGTGCCAGCAGGAACAGGGGGAACACTGAAGCTTTCTTT
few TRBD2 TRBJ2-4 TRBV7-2 CASSSQTSGSSKNIQYF TGTGCCAGCAGCTCCCAGACTAGCGGGAGTTCCAAAAACATTCAGTACTTC
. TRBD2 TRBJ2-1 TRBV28 CASSTSLAGWHEQFF TGTGCCAGCAGTACCAGCCTAGCGGGTTGGCATGAGCAGTTCTTC
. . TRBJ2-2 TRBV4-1 CASSQEGSQTGELFF TGCGCCAGCAGCCAAGAGGGCAGCCAAACCGGGGAGCTGTTTTTT
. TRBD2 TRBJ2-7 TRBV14 CASSHARPGLVVEQYF TGTGCCAGCAGCCATGCTAGACCGGGACTAGTGGTCGAGCAGTACTTC
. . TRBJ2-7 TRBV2 CASRGPQGKGEQYF TGTGCCAGCAGGGGGCCACAGGGCAAAGGCGAGCAGTACTTC
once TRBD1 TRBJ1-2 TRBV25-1 CASSEPDRDQRDYGYTF TGTGCCAGCAGTGAACCAGACAGGGATCAAAGGGACTATGGCTACACCTTC
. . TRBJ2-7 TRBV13 CASSSNRVSLRPGLDEQYF TGTGCCAGCAGCTCCAACAGGGTGTCCCTACGTCCGGGGTTAGACGAGCAGTACTTC
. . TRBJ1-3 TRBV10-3 CAISGGGGSGNTIYF TGTGCCATCAGTGGTGGGGGGGGCTCTGGAAACACCATATATTTT
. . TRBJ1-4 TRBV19 CASSIGVTVNEKLFF TGTGCCAGTAGTATAGGGGTGACAGTGAATGAAAAACTGTTTTTT
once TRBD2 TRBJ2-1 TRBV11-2 CASSLGGLAGGGDDEQFF TGTGCCAGCAGCTTAGGGGGACTAGCGGGAGGGGGGGATGATGAGCAGTTCTTC
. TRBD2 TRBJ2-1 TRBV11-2 CASSLVSSGRNGQFF TGTGCCAGCAGCTTAGTTTCTAGCGGGAGGAATGGGCAGTTCTTC
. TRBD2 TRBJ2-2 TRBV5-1 CASSPGLAGVRTGELFF TGCGCCAGCAGCCCTGGCCTAGCGGGAGTAAGGACCGGGGAGCTGTTTTTT
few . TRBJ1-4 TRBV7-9 CASSPGLEKLFF TGTGCCAGCAGCCCCGGACTAGAAAAACTGTTTTTT
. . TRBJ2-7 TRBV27 CASSQGHAYEQYF TGTGCCAGCAGTCAAGGACACGCCTACGAGCAGTACTTC
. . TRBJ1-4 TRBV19 CASGGGWTNEKLFF TGTGCCAGTGGGGGCGGTTGGACTAATGAAAAACTGTTTTTT
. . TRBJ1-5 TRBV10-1 CASSEVYQGRDQPQHF TGCGCCAGCAGTGAGGTCTATCAGGGGAGGGATCAGCCCCAGCATTTT
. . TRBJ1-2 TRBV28 CASTPVVFGGYTF TGTGCCAGCACTCCGGTGGTTTTCGGTGGCTACACCTTC
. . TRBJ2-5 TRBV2 CASSEYGETQYF TGTGCCAGCAGTGAGTACGGGGAGACCCAGTACTTC
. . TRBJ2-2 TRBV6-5 CASSYERGTGELFF TGTGCCAGCAGTTACGAAAGGGGTACCGGGGAGCTGTTTTTT
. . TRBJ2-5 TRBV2 CASSEGHLVGETQYF TGTGCCAGCAGTGAGGGGCACCTGGTAGGAGAGACCCAGTACTTC